This T cell receptor beta chain was recovered during a study of beta chain features in type 1 diabetes. Study overall: Patients and healthy donors were similar in age, gender and cell yields. Study findings and constraints: Type 1 diabetes patients showed a moderate but significant shortening of TCRB CDR3s in all four CD4+ subsets.

This clone has a handful of counts. The antigen is undetermined. The ends lost 3 bases at V and 7 bases at J; junction bases unmatched: 10. The CDR3 consists of 17 residues. Germline CDR1 and CDR2: LGHNA and YSLEER. Expressed TCRB transcripts were sequenced because the isolated RNA had all been reverse transcribed beforehand. An average near 3.57 million reads came from naive, central memory and regulatory T cell samples. Data came from immunoSEQ multiplex PCR; TCRdb stores just in-frame clones and leaves some out. The sample holds about 650,000 clones, around 12% seen once. The sequence came from a man aged 25-45 years with type 1 diabetes. The J gene is TRBJ1-4, the V gene TRBV4-3; 11 bases align to TRBD1. Sequencing used naive CD4+ T cells from blood. The CDR3, as DNA: TGCGCCAGCAGCCATTATCCAAGGGACAGGGGGGGTGAAAAACTGTTTTTT. This sequence encodes CASSHYPRDRGGEKLFF.